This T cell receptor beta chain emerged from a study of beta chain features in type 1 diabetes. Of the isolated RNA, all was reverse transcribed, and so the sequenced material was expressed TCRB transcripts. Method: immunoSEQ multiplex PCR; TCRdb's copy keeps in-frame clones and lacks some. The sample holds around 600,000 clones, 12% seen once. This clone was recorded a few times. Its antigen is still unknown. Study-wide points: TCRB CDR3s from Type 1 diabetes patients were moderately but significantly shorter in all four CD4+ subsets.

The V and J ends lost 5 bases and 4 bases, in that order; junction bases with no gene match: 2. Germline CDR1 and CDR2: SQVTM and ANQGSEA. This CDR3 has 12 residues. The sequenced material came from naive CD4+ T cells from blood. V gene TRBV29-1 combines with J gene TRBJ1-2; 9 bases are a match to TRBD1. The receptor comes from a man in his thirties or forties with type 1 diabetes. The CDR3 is CSVSGQGYGYTF. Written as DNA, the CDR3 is TGCAGCGTTTCGGGACAGGGCTATGGCTACACCTTC.